This T cell receptor beta chain was obtained from a study of T cells in Graves' hyperthyroidism and ophthalmopathy. Deletions cut 6 bases from V and 1 base from J, with 16 bases between. Germline V gene lookup returns CDR1 MDHEN and CDR2 SYDVKM. CDR3 size: 16 residues. Amplified TCR beta CDR3 regions came from RNA transcripts. First-round RT-PCR of the TCR CDR3 relied on the HTBI primer set. MiXCR was run by TCRdb on the multiplex PCR reads, yielding one entry per CDR3 protein. The repertoire consists of 300,000 to 450,000 distinct CDR3 sequences, with more than 12% occurring once and the leading ten covering around a fifth. This clonotype was seen more than once but under ten times. Its antigen is as yet unknown. Study results and caveats: It was a median roughly six months before onset that the model predicted ophthalmopathy.

Fresh peripheral blood, approximately 9.1 ml, was the source of the PBMCs. The chain recombines TRBV28 with TRBJ2-1, with D perhaps TRBD2 (5 bases). The material sequenced was blood. The sequence was obtained from a woman younger than 45 with Graves' ophthalmopathy. The CDR3 loop reads CASSLLEGFSYNEQFF. CDR3 nucleotide sequence: TGTGCCAGCAGCCTTTTAGAGGGCTTTTCCTACAATGAGCAGTTCTTC.